This is a list of T cell receptor beta chains from one sample in a study of molecular identifiers for immune sequencing clone quantification. From the PCR reads, TCRdb called clonotypes with MiXCR, one entry per CDR3 protein. The profile shows some 590,000 distinct CDR3 sequences, about 25% of them singletons. The sequenced sample was naive CD8+ T cells from blood, with Jurkat cell RNA spiked in. The receptors were sampled from a human donor in good health. Some libraries in this study had Jurkat cell RNA spiked in. Both conserved end residues are part of each CDR3. D genes are given only for firm matches. Part of the rows lack a size; the others show once, few, many or a class for expanded clones.

CDR3 DNA: TGCGCCAGCAGCTTGGCCGAAGACACCTACGAGCAGTACTTC
CDR3 protein: CASSLAEDTYEQYF
D gene: NA
V gene: TRBV5-1
clone size: many
J gene: TRBJ2-7

CDR3 DNA: TGTGCCACCAGTGATTCGGGACAGGGAGACAATGAGCAGTTCTTC
CDR3 protein: CATSDSGQGDNEQFF
D gene: TRBD1
V gene: TRBV24-1
clone size: NA
J gene: TRBJ2-1

CDR3 DNA: TGCAGCGTTGTGCCCCTCAAGGGGGGGGAGGAGACCCAGTACTTC
CDR3 protein: CSVVPLKGGEETQYF
D gene: NA
V gene: TRBV29-1
clone size: many
J gene: TRBJ2-5

CDR3 DNA: TGTGCCAGCAGCCTATGGGGGGGGCAAAACTATGGCTACACCTTC
CDR3 protein: CASSLWGGQNYGYTF
D gene: NA
V gene: TRBV5-4
clone size: few
J gene: TRBJ1-2

CDR3 DNA: TGTGCCAGCGCAGCGGGAAACACCGGGGAGCTGTTTTTT
CDR3 protein: CASAAGNTGELFF
D gene: TRBD2
V gene: TRBV13
clone size: many
J gene: TRBJ2-2

CDR3 DNA: TGTGCCGGTAGTATCCGGACTAGCTCTTACGAGCTGTACTTC
CDR3 protein: CAGSIRTSSYELYF
D gene: TRBD2
V gene: TRBV19
clone size: once
J gene: TRBJ2-7

CDR3 DNA: TGTGCCAGCAGTTACTCCGGGGGGTTTTCACCCCTCCACTTT
CDR3 protein: CASSYSGGFSPLHF
D gene: NA
V gene: TRBV6-5
clone size: NA
J gene: TRBJ1-6

CDR3 DNA: TGTGCCACCTCTCGCTTGGGGGGGGATGAGCAGTTCTTC
CDR3 protein: CATSRLGGDEQFF
D gene: TRBD2
V gene: TRBV28
clone size: few
J gene: TRBJ2-1

CDR3 DNA: TGTGCCAGCAGCCTAGACGGGGAGGAGGAAGCTTTCTTT
CDR3 protein: CASSLDGEEEAFF
D gene: NA
V gene: TRBV3-2
clone size: few
J gene: TRBJ1-1

CDR3 DNA: TGCGCCAGCAGCCAAGCGACGGAGCGGGGAAGTTCCTACGAGCAGTACTTC
CDR3 protein: CASSQATERGSSYEQYF
D gene: TRBD2
V gene: TRBV4-1
clone size: NA
J gene: TRBJ2-7

CDR3 DNA: TGTGCCACCAGTGATTCCGGGGACGTGTACCAAGAGACCCAGTACTTC
CDR3 protein: CATSDSGDVYQETQYF
D gene: NA
V gene: TRBV24-1
clone size: few
J gene: TRBJ2-5

CDR3 DNA: TGTGCCAGCAGCCCGAGACAGGGGTGGACAGATACGCAGTATTTT
CDR3 protein: CASSPRQGWTDTQYF
D gene: TRBD1
V gene: TRBV2
clone size: many
J gene: TRBJ2-3

CDR3 DNA: TGTGCCTGGAGTGACATCCAAAGCTCCTACAATGAGCAGTTCTTC
CDR3 protein: CAWSDIQSSYNEQFF
D gene: NA
V gene: TRBV30
clone size: NA
J gene: TRBJ2-1

CDR3 DNA: TGTGCCAGCAGCTTAGAGCAGGGCGGATACACTGAAGCTTTCTTT
CDR3 protein: CASSLEQGGYTEAFF
D gene: NA
V gene: TRBV7-8
clone size: many
J gene: TRBJ1-1

CDR3 DNA: TGTGCCAGTAGTATGGGTAGCAGGGGGGCCAACGTCCTGACTTTC
CDR3 protein: CASSMGSRGANVLTF
D gene: NA
V gene: TRBV19
clone size: few
J gene: TRBJ2-6

CDR3 DNA: TGTGCCAGCAGCTTAGGGACGGTTGCTATCACAGATACGCAGTATTTT
CDR3 protein: CASSLGTVAITDTQYF
D gene: NA
V gene: TRBV7-2
clone size: many
J gene: TRBJ2-3

CDR3 DNA: TGTGCCAGCAGCTTAAACGGACAGGGGCGATACAATGAGCAGTTCTTC
CDR3 protein: CASSLNGQGRYNEQFF
D gene: TRBD1
V gene: TRBV7-9
clone size: few
J gene: TRBJ2-1

CDR3 DNA: TGCGCCAGCAGCCAAGGACTACAGGGGCTTAATGAAAAACTGTTTTTT
CDR3 protein: CASSQGLQGLNEKLFF
D gene: TRBD1
V gene: TRBV4-1
clone size: many
J gene: TRBJ1-4

CDR3 DNA: TGTGCCAGCAGCTTACGGGAGGGAGCGGCAGATACGCAGTATTTT
CDR3 protein: CASSLREGAADTQYF
D gene: TRBD2
V gene: TRBV13
clone size: many
J gene: TRBJ2-3

CDR3 DNA: TGCGCCAGCAGCCACGGGCACAAGGGCACAGATACGCAGTATTTT
CDR3 protein: CASSHGHKGTDTQYF
D gene: NA
V gene: TRBV4-1
clone size: many
J gene: TRBJ2-3

CDR3 DNA: TGTGCCAGCAGTTACCCGATCCCAGGGTATAACGGGGAGCTGTTTTTT
CDR3 protein: CASSYPIPGYNGELFF
D gene: NA
V gene: TRBV6-2/TRBV6-3
clone size: NA
J gene: TRBJ2-2

CDR3 DNA: TGCGCCAGCGCTCCTGACGGACTCGTCGAGCAGTACTTC
CDR3 protein: CASAPDGLVEQYF
D gene: NA
V gene: TRBV5-1
clone size: many
J gene: TRBJ2-7

CDR3 DNA: TGTGCCAGCAGTCAGATAGCGGGAGGAGCCTACAATGAGCAGTTCTTC
CDR3 protein: CASSQIAGGAYNEQFF
D gene: TRBD2
V gene: TRBV27
clone size: NA
J gene: TRBJ2-1

CDR3 DNA: TGTGCCAGCAGCGAAGACATTGGACTAGCCTACGAGCAGTACTTC
CDR3 protein: CASSEDIGLAYEQYF
D gene: TRBD2
V gene: TRBV5-8
clone size: many
J gene: TRBJ2-7

CDR3 DNA: TGTGCCAGCCAACCGGCTAGCGGGAGCGGAATCACAGATACGCAGTATTTT
CDR3 protein: CASQPASGSGITDTQYF
D gene: TRBD2
V gene: TRBV7-9
clone size: many
J gene: TRBJ2-3

CDR3 DNA: TGCAGCGTTGAACTTGGGACAGGGGGCCCGAACACCGGGGAGCTGTTTTTT
CDR3 protein: CSVELGTGGPNTGELFF
D gene: TRBD1
V gene: TRBV29-1
clone size: few
J gene: TRBJ2-2

CDR3 DNA: TGTGCCAGCAGCCAGGGGAACGGTCACGAGCAGTACTTC
CDR3 protein: CASSQGNGHEQYF
D gene: NA
V gene: TRBV4-2
clone size: NA
J gene: TRBJ2-7

CDR3 DNA: TGTGCCAGCAGCTCAGACCAGACAGGGTGGCACACCATATATTTT
CDR3 protein: CASSSDQTGWHTIYF
D gene: TRBD1
V gene: TRBV7-6
clone size: NA
J gene: TRBJ1-3

CDR3 DNA: TGTGCCAGCACCCAAGGCCTTGGGACTAGCGGGTCCTACGAGCAGTACTTC
CDR3 protein: CASTQGLGTSGSYEQYF
D gene: TRBD2
V gene: TRBV12-3/TRBV12-4
clone size: few
J gene: TRBJ2-7

CDR3 DNA: TGTGCCAGCAGTCCCGGGTCCCGGGACAGGGGGCAAGGTGAGCAGTTCTTC
CDR3 protein: CASSPGSRDRGQGEQFF
D gene: TRBD1
V gene: TRBV28
clone size: many
J gene: TRBJ2-1

CDR3 DNA: TGTGCCAGCAGACCAACCCCGACACGGACAGGTCCAGATACGCAGTATTTT
CDR3 protein: CASRPTPTRTGPDTQYF
D gene: TRBD1
V gene: TRBV28
clone size: many
J gene: TRBJ2-3

CDR3 DNA: TGTGCCTGGAGTGTAATCGGGAGAACAGATACGCAGTATTTT
CDR3 protein: CAWSVIGRTDTQYF
D gene: NA
V gene: TRBV30
clone size: few
J gene: TRBJ2-3

CDR3 DNA: TGCAGTGCTAGCCATCCCGAGGCAAGTCAAGAGACCCAGTACTTC
CDR3 protein: CSASHPEASQETQYF
D gene: NA
V gene: TRBV20-1
clone size: many
J gene: TRBJ2-5

CDR3 DNA: TGTGCCACCAGCAGAGATCGGGGGGCGTCCAATGGCTACACCTTC
CDR3 protein: CATSRDRGASNGYTF
D gene: NA
V gene: TRBV15
clone size: NA
J gene: TRBJ1-2

CDR3 DNA: TGTGCCAGCACTGACAGGGGGCAGAGTGAGCAGTTCTTC
CDR3 protein: CASTDRGQSEQFF
D gene: TRBD1
V gene: TRBV6-2/TRBV6-3
clone size: many
J gene: TRBJ2-1

CDR3 DNA: TGTGCCAGCAGTTACTCGTTGGAAGAGACCCAGTACTTC
CDR3 protein: CASSYSLEETQYF
D gene: NA
V gene: TRBV6-5
clone size: many
J gene: TRBJ2-5

CDR3 DNA: TGTGCCTGGAGTGTTTTGGGACCCACGTACCAAGAGACCCAGTACTTC
CDR3 protein: CAWSVLGPTYQETQYF
D gene: NA
V gene: TRBV30
clone size: few
J gene: TRBJ2-5

CDR3 DNA: TGTGTCAGCAGTTACTCGACCCGCGGGCTCAGCTCCTACGAGCAGTACTTC
CDR3 protein: CVSSYSTRGLSSYEQYF
D gene: NA
V gene: TRBV6-2/TRBV6-3
clone size: NA
J gene: TRBJ2-7

CDR3 DNA: TGTGCCAGCAGCCCCGGACTAGCGTCGAGCACAGATACGCAGTATTTT
CDR3 protein: CASSPGLASSTDTQYF
D gene: TRBD2
V gene: TRBV7-6
clone size: many
J gene: TRBJ2-3

CDR3 DNA: TGTGCCAGCAGTTTGGGGACAGCCACCGAGCAGTACTTC
CDR3 protein: CASSLGTATEQYF
D gene: TRBD1
V gene: TRBV27
clone size: many
J gene: TRBJ2-7

CDR3 DNA: TGTGCCAGCAGTTACACGGGGGTGGTGGTGGGCCAAGAGACCCAGTACTTC
CDR3 protein: CASSYTGVVVGQETQYF
D gene: NA
V gene: TRBV6-2/TRBV6-3
clone size: NA
J gene: TRBJ2-5

CDR3 DNA: TGTGCCAGTAGTACCCTACTGGGGATATATGAAAAACTGTTTTTT
CDR3 protein: CASSTLLGIYEKLFF
D gene: NA
V gene: TRBV19
clone size: NA
J gene: TRBJ1-4

CDR3 DNA: TGTGCTAGTGGTTTTTCCTTGGCGGTTGGTAATGAGCAGTTCTTC
CDR3 protein: CASGFSLAVGNEQFF
D gene: NA
V gene: TRBV12-5
clone size: NA
J gene: TRBJ2-1

CDR3 DNA: TGCGCCAGCAGCCAGGACAAGGGTCCTGGAAACACCATATATTTT
CDR3 protein: CASSQDKGPGNTIYF
D gene: NA
V gene: TRBV4-3
clone size: NA
J gene: TRBJ1-3

CDR3 DNA: TGTGCCAGCAGCCAAGCTGGGACAGGGGGCGCTGGGGCCAACGTCCTGACTTTC
CDR3 protein: CASSQAGTGGAGANVLTF
D gene: TRBD1
V gene: TRBV3-1
clone size: many
J gene: TRBJ2-6

CDR3 DNA: TGTATATATGGGGCCAACGTCCTGACTTTC
CDR3 protein: CIYGANVLTF
D gene: NA
V gene: TRBV7-5
clone size: NA
J gene: TRBJ2-6

CDR3 DNA: TGTGCCAGCAGCCAAGATTGGATAGAGGCCGACCCCCTCCATGGCTACACCTTC
CDR3 protein: CASSQDWIEADPLHGYTF
D gene: NA
V gene: TRBV3-1
clone size: NA
J gene: TRBJ1-2

CDR3 DNA: TGCAGCGTGATCCTAGAGACCTATGGCTACACCTTC
CDR3 protein: CSVILETYGYTF
D gene: NA
V gene: TRBV29-1
clone size: NA
J gene: TRBJ1-2

CDR3 DNA: TGTGCCAGCAGCAACGTCGACTCCGGGACAGGGGTTTATGATACGCAGTATTTT
CDR3 protein: CASSNVDSGTGVYDTQYF
D gene: TRBD1
V gene: TRBV7-9
clone size: few
J gene: TRBJ2-3

CDR3 DNA: TGCAGCGTTGTGAACGGACTCTCCTACGAGCAGTACTTC
CDR3 protein: CSVVNGLSYEQYF
D gene: NA
V gene: TRBV29-1
clone size: few
J gene: TRBJ2-7